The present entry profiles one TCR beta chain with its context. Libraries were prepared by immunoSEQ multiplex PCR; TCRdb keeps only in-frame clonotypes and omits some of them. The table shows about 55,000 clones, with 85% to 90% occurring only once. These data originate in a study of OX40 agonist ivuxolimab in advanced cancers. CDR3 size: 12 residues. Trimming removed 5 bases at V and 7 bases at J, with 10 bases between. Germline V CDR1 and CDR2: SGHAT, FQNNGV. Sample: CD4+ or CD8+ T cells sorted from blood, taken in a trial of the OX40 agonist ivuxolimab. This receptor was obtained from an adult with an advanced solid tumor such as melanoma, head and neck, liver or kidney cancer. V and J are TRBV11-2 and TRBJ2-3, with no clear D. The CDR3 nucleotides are TGTGCCAGCAGCCAATCAAGGAATACGCAGTATTTT. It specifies CASSQSRNTQYF.